Below are 20 T cell receptor beta chains sequenced from a single sample in a study of T cell changes during pregnancy in multiple sclerosis. Clones were read by immunoSEQ multiplex PCR, and TCRdb kept only the in-frame ones, dropping some. The sample includes approximately 41,000 clones, 75% to 90% of them seen just once. Here the sequenced sample was CD4+ T cells from peripheral blood mononuclear cells, taken in the first trimester of pregnancy. The receptors come from a female donor with multiple sclerosis, enrolled in a pregnancy study.

The gene calls are TRBV13 and TRBJ1-6; 7 bases fit TRBD1. V was clipped by 5 bases and J by 2 bases; unmatched bases: 6. This CDR3 has 16 residues. The germline V gene has CDR1 PRHDT and CDR2 FYEKMQ (reference sequence). The CDR3 DNA is TGTGCCAGCAGCGTTTACAGGGGCCCCTATAATTCACCCCTCCACTTT. It yields the protein CASSVYRGPYNSPLHF.

The chain recombines TRBV5-1 with TRBJ1-1; tentative D call: TRBD1 (6 bases). Deletions cut 4 bases from V and 1 base from J, with 14 bases between. Germline CDR1 reads SGHRS; CDR2 reads YFSETQ. The CDR3 is made up of 15 amino acids. CDR3 nucleotides: TGCGCCAGCAGCCCACAGGGCTACGGGAACACTGAAGCTTTCTTT. It translates to CASSPQGYGNTEAFF.

V is TRBV5-6 and J is TRBJ1-2, with D tentatively TRBD1 (6 bases). The length of the CDR3 is 15 residues. The V gene's germline CDR1 is SGHDT and CDR2 YYEEEE. The V gene lost 4 bases and the J gene lost 4 bases, with 17 bases spanning the gap. The CDR3 protein is CASSPKTGKGYGYTF. The CDR3 DNA sequence: TGTGCCAGCAGCCCCAAGACAGGTAAGGGCTATGGCTACACCTTC. The full variable domain, with the rest looked up from reference TRBV5-6 and TRBJ1-2, is DAGVTQSPTHLIKTRGQQVTLRCSPKSGHDTVSWYQQALGQGPQFIFQYYEEEERQRGNFPDRFSGHQFPNYSSELNVNALLLGDSALYLCASSPKTGKGYGYTFGSGTRLTVV.

This sequence joins TRBV5-6 and TRBJ2-2; D is possibly TRBD1 (6 bases). The CDR3 runs to 18 residues. Trimming shortened V by 1 base and J by 7 bases, and 23 bases separated the two germline ends. The germline V gene has CDR1 SGHDT and CDR2 YYEEEE. CDR3 DNA: TGTGCCAGCAGCTTGAAGCTCCCGACAGGACAACCTTTCGGGGAGCTGTTTTTT. This encodes CASSLKLPTGQPFGELFF.

V gene TRBV5-1 combines with J gene TRBJ2-1; D may be TRBD2 (6 bases). Deletions cut 0 bases from V and 3 bases from J, with 13 bases between. The germline V gene encodes CDR1 SGHRS and CDR2 YFSETQ. The CDR3 extends over 16 amino acids. CDR3 protein: CASSLGSGAGYNEQFF. CDR3 bases: TGCGCCAGCAGCTTGGGTTCGGGAGCTGGCTACAATGAGCAGTTCTTC.

The chain has TRBV27 and TRBJ2-3; the match to TRBD2 covers 7 bases. J lost 1 base, V lost 5 bases, and 9 bases had no gene match. The CDR3 runs to 16 residues. Germline V gene lookup returns CDR1 MNHEY and CDR2 SMNVEV (reference sequence). CDR3 protein: CASSDGEGHRTDTQYF. In nucleotides, the CDR3 is TGTGCCAGCAGTGATGGGGAGGGCCATCGCACAGATACGCAGTATTTT.

V usage is TRBV27 and J usage is TRBJ2-5, with 9 bases that match TRBD1. The V segment lost 6 bases and the J segment 2 bases; nucleotides outside the gene matches: 7. The CDR3 loop spans 15 amino acids. Germline CDR1 and CDR2: MNHEY and SMNVEV (reference sequence). The CDR3 sequence: CASRRGTGRQETQYF. Here the CDR3 DNA reads TGTGCCAGCAGGCGAGGGACAGGGCGGCAAGAGACCCAGTACTTC.

The V gene is TRBV4-2, the J gene TRBJ2-7, with a tentative D call TRBD2 (6 bases). The CDR3 extends over 14 amino acids. Germline V gene sequence: CDR1 LGHNA, CDR2 YNFKEQ. With 0 bases removed from V and 8 bases from J, the gap between germline ends came to 14 bases. CDR3 DNA sequence: TGTGCCAGCAGCCAAGATACTAGCCCTTGGCAGCAGTACTTC. This codes for CASSQDTSPWQQYF.

CDR3 protein: CASSPDQGGTIYF. CDR3 bases: TGTGCCAGCAGCCCGGATCAAGGGGGCACCATATATTTT. This chain links TRBV7-2 with TRBJ1-3, with a possible D match to TRBD1 (6 bases). V was shortened by 5 bases and J by 9 bases, with 14 bases between the two germline ends. The CDR3 has 13 amino acids. Germline assignment: CDR1 SGHTA and CDR2 FQGNSA.

The genes are TRBV10-3 and TRBJ1-3; 7 bases line up with TRBD1. In germline, CDR1 is ENHRY, CDR2 SYGVKD. Germline trimming cut 4 bases from V and 2 bases from J; bases unmatched to any gene: 2. This CDR3 has 14 residues. The CDR3: CAISVTGTGNTIYF. CDR3 DNA sequence: TGTGCCATCAGTGTGACAGGGACTGGAAACACCATATATTTT.

The chain couples TRBV11-1 to TRBJ2-5, with 8 bases fitting TRBD2. The CDR3 covers 18 residues. Germline V gene lookup returns CDR1 SGHAT and CDR2 FQDESV (reference sequence). The V gene end was trimmed by 2 bases and the J gene end by 4 bases; junction bases not matched to a gene: 15. This CDR3 is CASSLRLSGSLGRETQYF. DNA of the CDR3: TGTGCCAGCAGCTTACGACTGAGCGGGAGTTTAGGGAGAGAGACCCAGTACTTC.

The CDR3 DNA follows: TGTGCCAGTAGTTACCAGGGGGCAGGTCAGCCCCAGCATTTT. It encodes CASSYQGAGQPQHF. The chain has TRBV19 and TRBJ1-5; 8 positions match TRBD1. Trimming took 5 bases from V and 6 from J; bases not matched to a gene: 6. Germline CDR1 and CDR2: LNHDA and SQIVND (reference sequence). The CDR3 is made up of 14 amino acids.

V usage is TRBV5-6 and J usage is TRBJ1-1, with a tentative D call TRBD1 (5 bases). The CDR3 runs 13 residues. Germline loops: CDR1 SGHDT, CDR2 YYEEEE. V lost 5 bases to trimming and J lost 4 bases, with 12 bases between them. CDR3 region: CASRAGPGTEAFF. CDR3 coding DNA: TGTGCCAGCAGAGCAGGGCCAGGCACTGAAGCTTTCTTT.

The chain recombines TRBV4-1 with TRBJ2-3, with TRBD2 matching over 12 bases. CDR1 is MGHRA, CDR2 YSYEKL, per germline. The CDR3 spans 17 residues. J was trimmed by 4 bases and V by 4 bases; bases with no gene match: 9. The CDR3: CASSLLGLAGSADTQYF. Here the CDR3 DNA reads TGCGCCAGCAGCCTCCTAGGACTAGCGGGGAGCGCAGATACGCAGTATTTT.

The rearrangement uses TRBV10-2 and TRBJ2-1, with 8 bases identical to TRBD1. Germline CDR1 reads WSHSY; CDR2 reads SAAADI. The CDR3 length is 13 residues. After removal of 2 bases from V and 7 bases from J, the junction contained 1 base not matched to a gene. CDR3: CASSEQGANEQFF. The CDR3 DNA follows: TGCGCCAGCAGTGAGCAGGGGGCAAATGAGCAGTTCTTC.

The J gene is TRBJ2-3, the V gene TRBV18; D might be TRBD2 (5 bases). Trimming pared 6 bases from V and 11 bases from J, leaving 27 bases between. CDR1 is KGHSH, CDR2 LQKENI, per germline. The CDR3 has 16 residues. This CDR3 is CASSIVVGDTPLGQYF. In DNA form, the CDR3 reads TGTGCCAGCTCGATTGTCGTGGGAGATACCCCACTGGGGCAGTATTTT.

In its sample, this clone was seen once. The chain couples TRBV6-5 to TRBJ2-1; TRBD2 matches 13 bases. CDR3 length: 16 residues. Germline V gives CDR1 MNHEY, CDR2 SVGAGI. Unmatched junction bases numbered 9, after V lost 4 bases and J lost 9 bases. The CDR3 sequence: CASSSVLAGGRAEQFF. The CDR3 DNA sequence: TGTGCCAGCAGTTCCGTACTAGCGGGAGGGCGGGCTGAGCAGTTCTTC.

The V gene is TRBV9, the J gene TRBJ2-7, with 8 bases lining up with TRBD1. This CDR3 spans 14 amino acids. V trimming: 3 bases; J trimming: 5 bases; junction bases outside the gene matches: 7. Germline V gene data show CDR1 as SGDLS and CDR2 as YYNGEE. This chain's CDR3 is CASSGRTGLDEQYF. The CDR3, as DNA: TGTGCCAGCAGCGGAAGGACAGGGTTGGACGAGCAGTACTTC.

This clone was counted a single time. The rearrangement uses TRBV15 and TRBJ2-3; 9 nucleotides align to TRBD2. CDR1 LNHNV and CDR2 YYDKDF come from the germline V gene (reference sequence). After removal of 1 base from V and 2 bases from J, the junction contained 1 base not matched to a gene. The CDR3 is made up of 15 amino acids. CDR3 sequence: CATSRGGLATDTQYF. Written as DNA, the CDR3 is TGTGCCACCAGCAGAGGGGGACTAGCCACAGATACGCAGTATTTT.

This clone was recorded only once. The chain uses TRBV11-2 and TRBJ1-1, with 8 bases identical to TRBD1. The CDR3 covers 14 residues. CDR1 is SGHAT and CDR2 is FQNNGV in the germline V gene. J gave up 5 bases and V 6 bases, and 8 bases lay outside the gene matches. Here the CDR3 reads CASSYLRGLTEAFF. For the CDR3, the DNA is TGTGCCAGCAGTTACCTCAGGGGGCTAACTGAAGCTTTCTTT.